What follows are 32 T cell receptor beta chains derived from one specimen sequenced in a study of blood T cell repertoires in COVID-19. Assay: immunoSEQ multiplex PCR; the TCRdb copy retains only in-frame clones and omits some. The sample yields about 200,000 clones, around nine tenths seen once. The sequencing input was peripheral blood. These TCRs come from a man aged 50 or older with COVID-19, enrolled during active disease.

The gene calls are TRBV2 and TRBJ1-5; D may be TRBD1 (5 bases). The CDR3 extends over 14 amino acids. The V and J ends lost 1 base and 6 bases respectively, with 10 bases between them. Germline CDR1 is SNHLY and CDR2 is FYNNEI. The chain's CDR3 is CASSEGQGRQPQHF. The CDR3 DNA sequence: TGTGCCAGCAGTGAAGGGCAGGGTCGTCAGCCCCAGCATTTT.

V usage is TRBV11-2 and J usage is TRBJ1-2; perhaps TRBD1 as D (6 bases). The CDR3 runs 17 residues. Trimming cost V 4 bases and J 5 bases, with 23 bases left between them. CDR1 is SGHAT and CDR2 is FQNNGV in the germline V gene. This CDR3 reads CASSSNARVRGWYGYTF. CDR3 DNA sequence: TGTGCCAGCAGCTCAAATGCACGGGTCAGGGGCTGGTATGGCTACACCTTC. Variable domain in full (rest from reference TRBV11-2 and TRBJ1-2): EAGVAQSPRYKIIEKRQSVAFWCNPISGHATLYWYQQILGQGPKLLIQFQNNGVVDDSQLPKDRFSAERLKGVDSTLKIQPAKLEDSAVYLCASSSNARVRGWYGYTFGSGTRLTVV.

This chain uses TRBV9 with TRBJ2-2, with 9 bases aligning to TRBD2. Germline V gene sequence: CDR1 SGDLS, CDR2 YYNGEE. V lost 1 base and J lost 8; bases outside the gene matches: 15. The CDR3 extends over 18 amino acids. CDR3 coding DNA: TGTGCCAGCAGCGTAAAAGGAGGGTTAGCGGGAGTATATGGGGAGCTGTTTTTT. Its translation: CASSVKGGLAGVYGELFF. Full variable domain (rest looked up from reference TRBV9 and TRBJ2-2): DSGVTQTPKHLITATGQRVTLRCSPRSGDLSVYWYQQSLDQGLQFLIQYYNGEERAKGNILERFSAQQFPDLHSELNLSSLELGDSALYFCASSVKGGLAGVYGELFFGEGSRLTVL.

Turning to this clone: Additional DNA sequences in this sample encode the identical CDR3. This chain joins TRBV15 and TRBJ2-5, with 9 positions matching TRBD1. V lost 3 bases, J lost 2 bases, and 4 bases stayed unmatched. The CDR3 has 15 amino acids. Germline assignment: CDR1 LNHNV and CDR2 YYDKDF (reference sequence). The CDR3 loop is CATSRDRGVQETQYF. CDR3 nucleotide sequence: TGTGCCACCAGCAGGGACAGGGGCGTACAAGAGACCCAGTACTTC.

This clone has just one count. The rearrangement links TRBV6-2 or TRBV6-3 to TRBJ2-1; TRBD2 agrees at 7 bases. The CDR3 is 13 amino acids. Trimming at V came to 6 bases and at J to 9 bases, leaving 8 bases not matched to a gene. Per the germline V gene, CDR1 is MNHEY and CDR2 is SVGEGT. The CDR3 reads CASSRGDYREQFF. Here the CDR3 DNA reads TGTGCCAGCAGCCGCGGGGACTATCGTGAGCAGTTCTTC.

The chain recombines TRBV4-1 with TRBJ2-1; weak D call: TRBD2 (6 bases). CDR1 is MGHRA, CDR2 YSYEKL, per germline. V was trimmed by 3 bases and J by 6 bases, leaving 18 bases between them. CDR3 length: 16 residues. CDR3 sequence: CASSQDYGPHANEQFF. The CDR3 DNA sequence: TGCGCCAGCAGCCAGGACTATGGGCCCCACGCCAATGAGCAGTTCTTC.

The chain employs TRBV19 and TRBJ2-3; maybe TRBD2 (5 bases). Looked up from germline, CDR1 is LNHDA and CDR2 is SQIVND (reference sequence). The germline V and J ends were trimmed by 7 bases and 2 bases, with 19 bases remaining between them. The CDR3 extends over 16 amino acids. CDR3 DNA sequence: TGTGCCAGTACCTCGGGAACCCTATTGGTCACAGATACGCAGTATTTT. Its translation: CASTSGTLLVTDTQYF.

The rearrangement links TRBV19 to TRBJ2-3, with no clear D. The germline gives CDR1 LNHDA, CDR2 SQIVND (reference sequence). This CDR3 region has 14 residues. V lost 1 base to trimming and J lost 6 bases, with 11 bases between them. The CDR3, as DNA: TGTGCCAGTAGTATAGGGAGTGGCCGGGATACGCAGTATTTT. This codes for CASSIGSGRDTQYF. The full variable domain, rest sourced from reference TRBV19 and TRBJ2-3, is DGGITQSPKYLFRKEGQNVTLSCEQNLNHDAMYWYRQDPGQGLRLIYYSQIVNDFQKGDIAEGYSVSREKKESFPLTVTSAQKNPTAFYLCASSIGSGRDTQYFGPGTRLTVL.

In its sample, this clone ranks as medium-sized. This sample also contains other DNA sequences that code for the same CDR3. V gene TRBV19 combines with J gene TRBJ1-6, with TRBD1 matching over 7 bases. The CDR3 runs 14 residues. Germline CDR1 LNHDA, CDR2 SQIVND (reference sequence). With 6 bases clipped from V and 4 bases from J, the junction kept 3 bases outside the gene matches. The CDR3, as DNA: TGTGCCAGTAGCACGGGACAGTATAATTCACCCCTCCACTTT. Its translation is CASSTGQYNSPLHF.

Regarding this clone: This could be a read error, since a much larger clone is one nucleotide away. Different DNA sequences within this sample yield the same CDR3. The gene calls are TRBV9 and TRBJ2-1; 9 bases line up with TRBD2. The CDR3 spans 15 residues. The germline CDR1 and CDR2 sequences are SGDLS and YYNGEE. The junction had 1 base not matched to a gene; V was cut back by 3 bases and J by 0 bases. CDR3 nucleotides: TGTGCCAGCAGCGCGACTAGCGGCTCCTACAATGAGCAGTTCTTC. Translation: CASSATSGSYNEQFF. Full variable domain (missing parts from reference TRBV9 and TRBJ2-1): DSGVTQTPKHLITATGQRVTLRCSPRSGDLSVYWYQQSLDQGLQFLIQYYNGEERAKGNILERFSAQQFPDLHSELNLSSLELGDSALYFCASSATSGSYNEQFFGPGTRLTVL.

V usage is TRBV19 and J usage is TRBJ2-7; 8 nucleotides line up with TRBD2. Germline CDR1 is LNHDA and CDR2 is SQIVND (reference sequence). The CDR3 contains 15 residues. The V and J ends lost 2 bases and 2 bases, in that order; junction bases with no gene match: 5. The CDR3 nucleotides are TGTGCCAGTAGTATAATAGGAGCGGGAGCCTACGAGCAGTACTTC. This encodes CASSIIGAGAYEQYF.

This chain links TRBV5-4 with TRBJ2-3; D is unresolved. CDR1 and CDR2 (germline): SGHNT, YYREEE (reference sequence). V lost 3 bases, J lost 3 bases, and 8 bases lay in between. The CDR3 is 13 residues long. The chain's CDR3 is CASSSHVTDTQYF. The CDR3, as DNA: TGTGCCAGCAGCTCCCATGTGACAGATACGCAGTATTTT.

V and J are TRBV19 and TRBJ1-4; TRBD1 is a possible D gene (6 bases). CDR3 length: 14 amino acids. V was cut by 7 bases and J by 7 bases, with 16 bases left in between. CDR1 LNHDA and CDR2 SQIVND come from the germline V gene (reference sequence). The CDR3 sequence: CASMSAGAGEKLFF. The CDR3 DNA reads TGTGCCAGTATGTCCGCAGGGGCAGGTGAAAAACTGTTTTTT.

This chain connects TRBV7-6 to TRBJ2-7, with 10 nucleotides matching TRBD1. Looked up from germline, CDR1 is SGHVS and CDR2 is FNYEAQ. J lost 1 base, V lost 5 bases, and 5 bases had no gene match. The CDR3 extends over 15 amino acids. The CDR3 DNA sequence: TGTGCCAGCAGCCCCCGGACAGGGGGGTCCTACGAGCAGTACTTC. Residues: CASSPRTGGSYEQYF.

The gene calls are TRBV27 and TRBJ2-1, with a weak D call TRBD2 (5 bases). Germline lookup yields CDR1 MNHEY and CDR2 SMNVEV (reference sequence). The CDR3 sequence is 14 residues long. Trimming stripped 2 bases from V and 6 bases from J, with 11 bases between. Here the CDR3 reads CASSLRASGNEQFF. CDR3 in DNA: TGTGCCAGCAGTTTAAGGGCCAGCGGCAATGAGCAGTTCTTC.

V gene TRBV11-2 combines with J gene TRBJ2-7; 10 bases are shared with TRBD2. In germline, CDR1 is SGHAT, CDR2 FQNNGV. The CDR3 extends over 14 amino acids. V was clipped by 2 bases and J by 5 bases; unmatched bases: 3. The CDR3 nucleotides are TGTGCCAGCAGCTTACTAGCGGGAGATAACGAGCAGTACTTC. As protein: CASSLLAGDNEQYF.

V usage is TRBV4-1 and J usage is TRBJ1-5; D might be TRBD1 (5 bases). This CDR3 has 15 residues. V was trimmed by 2 bases and J by 7 bases, leaving 15 bases between them. The germline V gene has CDR1 MGHRA and CDR2 YSYEKL. In DNA form, the CDR3 reads TGCGCCAGCAGCCAACGGGGACTACCAGGCCAGCCCCAGCATTTT. This codes for CASSQRGLPGQPQHF.

The chain couples TRBV10-3 to TRBJ1-2; D possibly corresponds to TRBD1 (6 bases). CDR3 size: 13 residues. CDR1 ENHRY and CDR2 SYGVKD come from the germline V gene. Between the trimmed V and J ends, which lost 8 bases and 8 bases, there was a span of 18 bases. The CDR3 region has the DNA TGTGCCATCGGGGCCAATACAGGGTACGGCTACACCTTC. Its translation: CAIGANTGYGYTF.

The chain links TRBV25-1 to TRBJ1-3; tentatively, D is TRBD1 (5 bases). This CDR3 contains 15 residues. Germline V CDR1 and CDR2: MGHDK, SYGVNS. V lost 2 bases and J lost 0, with 8 bases in between. CDR3 in DNA: TGTGCCAGCAGTGAACTCAGGGCCTCTGGAAACACCATATATTTT. This codes for CASSELRASGNTIYF.

This rearrangement joins TRBV5-1 to TRBJ2-1; 10 bases line up with TRBD1. CDR1 is SGHRS, CDR2 YFSETQ, per germline. V dropped 0 bases and J dropped 7; count of bases not matched to a gene: 7. This CDR3 has 16 residues. The CDR3 nucleotides are TGCGCCAGCAGCTTGGATCCGGGACAGGGGTTGAATGAGCAGTTCTTC. The encoded protein is CASSLDPGQGLNEQFF.

The chain employs TRBV29-1 and TRBJ2-7; possibly TRBD2 for D (6 bases). Per germline, CDR1 SQVTM and CDR2 ANQGSEA. Trimming stripped 7 bases from V and 3 bases from J, with 19 bases between. The CDR3 loop spans 14 amino acids. The DNA for the CDR3 is TGCAGCGCCGGATCGCGACTAGATGACTACGAGCAGTACTTC. Its translation is CSAGSRLDDYEQYF.

V is TRBV10-3 and J is TRBJ1-3; tentative D call: TRBD1 (6 bases). The CDR3 contains 14 residues. V was shortened by 6 bases and J by 4 bases, with 13 bases between the two germline ends. Germline V gene lookup returns CDR1 ENHRY and CDR2 SYGVKD. The CDR3 sequence: CAIRPGQMGNTIYF. The CDR3 DNA reads TGTGCCATCAGACCGGGACAAATGGGAAACACCATATATTTT.

This sequence joins TRBV12-3 or TRBV12-4 and TRBJ1-1; D remains unclear. There are 13 residues in the CDR3. Trimming took off 2 bases at V and 1 base at J, with 5 bases between the two ends. The CDR3 DNA is TGTGCCAGCAGTTTATCTTGGAACACTGAAGCTTTCTTT. Its translation is CASSLSWNTEAFF.

This CDR3 reads CASSGGGSNYGYTF. The CDR3 DNA reads TGTGCCAGCAGCGGAGGGGGCAGCAACTATGGCTACACCTTC. The V call is TRBV3-1 (or the pseudogene TRBV3-2), the J call TRBJ1-2, with 7 bases fitting TRBD1. Germline V gene sequence: CDR1 LGHDT, CDR2 YNNKEL (reference sequence). J was trimmed by 2 bases and V by 5 bases; bases with no gene match: 5. The CDR3 contains 14 residues.

In this sample, this clone turned up once. This chain links TRBV4-1 with TRBJ1-4; 8 positions match TRBD1. The germline V gene has CDR1 MGHRA and CDR2 YSYEKL. The CDR3 runs to 16 residues. With 2 bases clipped from V and 5 bases from J, the junction kept 7 bases outside the gene matches. The CDR3 region is CASSQTRQGRNEKLFF. For the CDR3, the DNA is TGCGCCAGCAGCCAAACCCGACAGGGGAGGAATGAAAAACTGTTTTTT.

The J gene is TRBJ2-7, the V gene TRBV9; 10 positions match TRBD1. V shed 5 bases, J shed 6 bases, and the junction held 14 bases outside the gene matches. CDR3 length: 16 amino acids. Germline-derived CDR1 and CDR2 are SGDLS and YYNGEE. The CDR3 DNA reads as TGTGCCAGCAGTCAGATTCCGGGACAGGGGTATGGCGAGCAGTACTTC. Translated, it gives CASSQIPGQGYGEQYF.

V usage is TRBV2 and J usage is TRBJ1-5; 7 bases fit TRBD1. V was clipped by 2 bases and J by 7 bases; unmatched bases: 5. The CDR3 extends over 14 amino acids. The V gene's germline CDR1 is SNHLY and CDR2 FYNNEI. The DNA of the CDR3 is TGTGCCAGCAGTGAAAAGGGGGCACAACAGCCCCAGCATTTT. Encoded protein: CASSEKGAQQPQHF.

The chain links TRBV7-2 to TRBJ2-2; TRBD2 matches 8 bases. Looked up from germline, CDR1 is SGHTA and CDR2 is FQGNSA. V trimming: 6 bases; J trimming: 6 bases; junction bases outside the gene matches: 9. CDR3 length: 15 amino acids. The CDR3 spells CASRLIAGPAGELFF. Written as DNA, the CDR3 is TGTGCCAGCAGGCTAATAGCGGGGCCCGCCGGGGAGCTGTTTTTT.

The rearrangement joins TRBV19 to TRBJ2-2, with 7 bases matching TRBD1. J was trimmed by 6 bases and V by 4 bases; bases with no gene match: 5. CDR1 and CDR2 (germline): LNHDA, SQIVND (reference sequence). The length of the CDR3 is 14 residues. The CDR3 here is CASSRQGLAGELFF. CDR3 nucleotides: TGTGCCAGTAGTAGACAGGGCCTCGCCGGGGAGCTGTTTTTT.

V and J are TRBV25-1 and TRBJ2-5; D might be TRBD2 (6 bases). V lost 6 bases and J 5 bases, leaving 13 bases between the germline ends. The V gene's germline CDR1 is MGHDK and CDR2 SYGVNS. This CDR3 has 13 residues. CDR3 DNA sequence: TGTGCCAGCAGCTCCGGGGACTGGGAGACCCAGTACTTC. The encoded protein is CASSSGDWETQYF.

The chain carries TRBV5-1 and TRBJ2-5, with 14 bases lining up with TRBD2. Germline CDR1 and CDR2: SGHRS and YFSETQ. The CDR3 is 16 residues long. The junction had 2 bases not matched to a gene; V was cut back by 2 bases and J by 2 bases. For the CDR3, the DNA is TGCGCCAGCAGCTTTGGGACTAGCGGGAGTCAAGAGACCCAGTACTTC. This codes for CASSFGTSGSQETQYF.

CDR3 amino acids: CASSDRASGNTIYF. The CDR3 nucleotides are TGTGCCAGCAGCGACAGGGCATCTGGAAACACCATATATTTT. The chain employs TRBV6-5 and TRBJ1-3, with TRBD1 matching 7 bases. Germline V gene data show CDR1 as MNHEY and CDR2 as SVGAGI. The CDR3 runs to 14 residues. With 6 bases clipped from V and 1 base from J, the junction kept 3 bases outside the gene matches.